This T cell receptor (beta chain) was observed in a study of cytomegalovirus exposure and HLA in healthy donors. The V and J ends lost 2 bases and 1 base respectively, with 9 bases between them. This CDR3 is 15 amino acids long. In germline, CDR1 is GTSNPN, CDR2 SVGIG (reference sequence). With 60 Vbeta and 13 Jbeta primers, the PCR was carried out. Assay: immunoSEQ multiplex PCR; the TCRdb copy retains only in-frame clones and omits some. The top ten clones hold roughly 1.3% of a sample with about 180,000 clones, about 80% of them seen once. Sequenced material: PBMCs. The sequence came from a man younger than 45 in good health and CMV-seronegative. The chain combines TRBV30 with TRBJ2-6; perhaps TRBD2 as D (5 bases). This chain's CDR3 is CAWSIGNSGANVLTF. For the CDR3, the DNA is TGTGCCTGGAGTATCGGGAATTCTGGGGCCAACGTCCTGACTTTC.